This entry concerns a single T cell receptor beta chain. Its antigen is not identified. The CDR3 is 17 residues long. The germline V gene has CDR1 SGHTA and CDR2 FQGNSA. Trimming removed 1 base from V and 1 base from J, with 16 bases in between. This specimen belongs to a study of cytomegalovirus exposure and HLA in healthy donors. Findings of the study overall: V- and J-gene trimming of TCR beta was linked (in a later analysis) to a missense DCLRE1C variant. A list of approximately 160 TCR beta chains associated with cytomegalovirus was given. Reportedly, TCR beta sequences accurately predicted HLA-A and HLA-B alleles in most subjects. In a later analysis, HLA-C alleles had the fewest associated TCRs, DRB1 alleles the most.

The PCR was carried out with 60 Vbeta primers and 13 Jbeta primers. The repertoire was sequenced with immunoSEQ multiplex PCR; TCRdb's copy has only in-frame clones and lacks some. The sample consists of about 170,000 clones, approximately 84% of them appearing once. The TCR sequence derives from a girl aged 5 to 17 in good health and CMV-seropositive. The chain couples TRBV7-2 to TRBJ1-1; the D gene is possibly TRBD1 (6 bases). Sequencing used PBMCs. The CDR3 DNA reads as TGTGCCAGCAGCTTAGAGGGGGTAAGATTGGAGAACACTGAAGCTTTCTTT. Translation gives CASSLEGVRLENTEAFF.